A few counts support the clone carrying this T cell receptor beta chain. Its antigen is as yet unknown. Germline trimming cut 3 bases from V and 1 base from J; bases unmatched to any gene: 5. CDR1 SGHVT and CDR2 SQSDAQ come from the germline V gene. This CDR3 contains 15 residues. The sample originates from a study of glioma-infiltrating T cells. TCR alpha and beta CDR3 regions were amplified from RNA using iRepertoire nested multiplex PCR. TCRdb redid the calling of the multiplex PCR reads with MiXCR, one entry per CDR3 protein. The table records approximately 90,000 distinct CDR3 sequences, about a quarter of them present only once. The study, taken as a whole, reports: CDR3 overlap between tissue and blood was very small.

The receptor was derived from a human donor with low-grade glioma or glioblastoma, undergoing nonglioma brain surgery, or in good health (not recorded which). Material: glioma tissue, nonneoplastic brain tissue, or PBMCs (not recorded which). The V call is TRBV7-4, the J call TRBJ2-7; TRBD1 agrees at 8 bases. CDR3 nucleotide sequence: TGTGCCAGCAGCTTCGGACAGGGATGGTCCTACGAGCAGTACTTC. This encodes CASSFGQGWSYEQYF.